Included here is one TCR beta chain sequence, with context. The Seattle patients joined while their infection was active and were tracked longitudinally afterward. This sample was included in a study of blood T cell repertoires in COVID-19. Study-wide context: Both acute and convalescent COVID-19 samples were obtained from the United States, Italy and Spain. T cells, B-cell-depleted T cells, or PBMCs provided the cDNA or gDNA that served as material.

As handled by the study authors: Reference gene primer amplification gave estimated nucleated cell counts. This table comes from immunoSEQ multiplex PCR, and its TCRdb copy is limited to in-frame clones, with some not included. V, J and clone size are those of that table, while D and trimming were read from the DNA. The profile shows some 200,000 clones, around 83% of them singletons. The germline V and J ends were trimmed by 5 bases and 0 bases, with 10 bases remaining between them. Germline assignment: CDR1 MDHEN and CDR2 SYDVKM. CDR3 length equals 14 residues. The chain joins TRBV28 to TRBJ1-1; D remains ambiguous. This receptor was taken from a woman in her 70s with COVID-19, enrolled during active disease. The specimen was peripheral blood. The CDR3 is CASSPTVMNTEAFF. The CDR3 coding sequence is TGTGCCAGCAGTCCTACAGTTATGAACACTGAAGCTTTCTTT.